This TCR beta chain stems from a study of shared clonotypes between healthy human individuals. Every donor, a Caucasian adult, lived in Nashville, Tennessee. The investigators split CD4+ cells into a CD45RA+ naive subset and a CD45RA-negative memory subset. Sequencing used immunoSEQ multiplex PCR; TCRdb keeps in-frame clones, though not all of them. The sample yields about 980,000 clones, approximately 80% seen once. CDR3 length: 16 amino acids. Between the trimmed V and J ends, which lost 4 bases and 1 base, there was a span of 16 bases. Looked up from germline, CDR1 is SGDLS and CDR2 is YYNGEE. A single count supports this clone. What it recognizes is unknown. Study results and caveats: Richness estimates generally favored naive over memory subsets. Clonotypes that were shared across four donors made up around 4.6% of naive CD4 clonotypes.

The sequence came from a man aged 18 to 30 in good health. Sequenced input: memory CD4+ T cells sorted from blood. The subset was: CD45RA-negative fraction. The chain employs TRBV9 and TRBJ2-3; possibly TRBD1 for D (6 bases). CDR3 sequence: CASSYLQGGGTDTQYF. DNA of the CDR3: TGTGCCAGCAGCTACTTACAGGGCGGTGGCACAGATACGCAGTATTTT.